The 12 T cell receptor beta chains below all came from one sample that was sequenced in a study of cytomegalovirus exposure and HLA in healthy donors. Primers for the PCR totalled 60 Vbeta and 13 Jbeta. Using immunoSEQ multiplex PCR, the repertoire was profiled, and TCRdb retains in-frame clones only, with some absent. The table records around 86,000 clones, about 79% of them present only once. Material for sequencing was PBMCs. The receptor source for this set is a female donor in good health and CMV-seronegative.

In the case of this clone: The identical CDR3 is also encoded by other nucleotide sequences in the sample. The chain uses TRBV28 and TRBJ2-1; 7 nucleotides align to TRBD2. J was trimmed by 9 bases and V by 3 bases; bases with no gene match: 2. The germline CDR1 and CDR2 sequences are MDHEN and SYDVKM. This CDR3 comprises 12 residues. The CDR3 coding sequence is TGTGCCAGCAGTTTGGGGGGGGTTGAGCAGTTCTTC. This codes for CASSLGGVEQFF.

This rearrangement joins TRBV7-9 to TRBJ1-1; possibly TRBD1 for D (6 bases). Trimming removed 3 bases at V and 3 bases at J, with 11 bases between. Germline V gene lookup returns CDR1 SEHNR and CDR2 FQNEAQ (reference sequence). The CDR3 is 14 residues long. The CDR3 region has the DNA TGTGCCAGCAGCTTGCAGGGGTCGGACACTGAAGCTTTCTTT. Translating gives CASSLQGSDTEAFF.

The V and J genes are TRBV4-1 and TRBJ1-1; 9 bases align to TRBD1. The CDR3 length is 15 residues. CDR1 and CDR2 (germline): MGHRA, YSYEKL. Unmatched junction bases numbered 4, after V lost 4 bases and J lost 1 base. CDR3 protein: CASSRGQGPNTEAFF. The DNA for the CDR3 is TGCGCCAGCAGCCGCGGACAGGGGCCGAACACTGAAGCTTTCTTT.

This chain connects TRBV5-4 to TRBJ2-7; D gene ambiguous. V lost 4 bases, J lost 4 bases, and 12 bases lay in between. Germline CDR1 reads SGHNT; CDR2 reads YYREEE (reference sequence). CDR3 length equals 13 residues. The CDR3 region is CASSAFADYEQYF. Here the CDR3 DNA reads TGTGCCAGCAGCGCGTTTGCGGATTACGAGCAGTACTTC.

V is TRBV10-1 and J is TRBJ1-2; 9 bases align to TRBD1. The trim removed 2 bases at V and 7 bases at J, leaving 5 bases unmatched. CDR1 and CDR2 (germline): WNHNN, SYGVQD (reference sequence). The CDR3 is 14 amino acids. CDR3 sequence: CASSETGGFSGYTF. The CDR3 nucleotides read TGCGCCAGCAGTGAGACAGGGGGCTTCTCTGGCTACACCTTC.

This clone was detected only a few times. V gene TRBV30 combines with J gene TRBJ1-1; D remains ambiguous. V was cut by 0 bases and J by 5 bases, with 7 bases left in between. The CDR3 covers 12 residues. CDR1 GTSNPN and CDR2 SVGIG come from the germline V gene (reference sequence). The CDR3 nucleotides are TGTGCCTGGAGTGTACGGTGGACTGAAGCTTTCTTT. Translated, it gives CAWSVRWTEAFF.

The chain joins TRBV7-9 to TRBJ1-2, with D tentatively TRBD1 (5 bases). Germline V gene lookup returns CDR1 SEHNR and CDR2 FQNEAQ (reference sequence). The CDR3 covers 14 residues. Trimming left V 2 bases short and J 0 bases short, with 7 bases between. The CDR3, as DNA: TGTGCCAGCAGCTTACGGGGGACTAACTATGGCTACACCTTC. Encoded protein: CASSLRGTNYGYTF.

This chain uses TRBV6-5 with TRBJ2-1, with 10 positions matching TRBD2. J gave up 8 bases and V 4 bases, and 11 bases lay outside the gene matches. CDR3 length: 16 amino acids. The V gene's germline CDR1 is MNHEY and CDR2 SVGAGI. The CDR3 region is CASSSGTSAAGDEQFF. For the CDR3, the DNA is TGTGCCAGCAGTTCCGGGACTAGCGCTGCCGGGGATGAGCAGTTCTTC.

V and J are TRBV5-4 and TRBJ2-5, with 10 bases lining up with TRBD1. Trimming at V came to 4 bases and at J to 5 bases, leaving 5 bases not matched to a gene. Germline CDR1 is SGHNT and CDR2 is YYREEE (reference sequence). The CDR3 totals 14 residues. As DNA, the CDR3 is TGTGCCAGCAGCAGACAGGGGGCGGTTGAGACCCAGTACTTC. Its protein is CASSRQGAVETQYF. Full variable domain (rest looked up from reference TRBV5-4 and TRBJ2-5): ETGVTQSPTHLIKTRGQQVTLRCSSQSGHNTVSWYQQALGQGPQFIFQYYREEENGRGNFPPRFSGLQFPNYSSELNVNALELDDSALYLCASSRQGAVETQYFGPGTRLLVL.

In this sample, this clone turned up a few times. The chain recombines TRBV11-2 with TRBJ1-1, with unresolved D. This CDR3 comprises 13 residues. CDR1 and CDR2 from the germline V gene are SGHAT and FQNNGV. Deletions cut 3 bases from V and 5 bases from J, with 10 bases between. CDR3 sequence (DNA): TGTGCCAGCAGCTTGAACGAAGCAACTGAAGCTTTCTTT. This encodes CASSLNEATEAFF.

This clone was counted a single time. CDR3 in amino acids: CASSLFSGAERGELFF. CDR3 coding DNA: TGTGCCAGCAGTTTATTCAGCGGGGCGGAAAGGGGGGAGCTGTTTTTT. The V gene is TRBV27, the J gene TRBJ2-2; 7 bases fit TRBD2. CDR1 MNHEY and CDR2 SMNVEV come from the germline V gene (reference sequence). The CDR3 spans 16 residues. The junction had 10 bases not matched to a gene; V was cut back by 1 base and J by 8 bases.

Only one count was recorded for this clone. The CDR3 loop reads CATSGQGGDTEAFF. In nucleotides, the CDR3 is TGTGCCACCTCCGGTCAGGGAGGAGACACTGAAGCTTTCTTT. The chain combines TRBV6-5 with TRBJ1-1; TRBD1 might be the D (5 bases). Germline CDR1 and CDR2: MNHEY and SVGAGI. V was cut by 10 bases and J by 3 bases, with 18 bases left in between. The CDR3 contains 14 residues.